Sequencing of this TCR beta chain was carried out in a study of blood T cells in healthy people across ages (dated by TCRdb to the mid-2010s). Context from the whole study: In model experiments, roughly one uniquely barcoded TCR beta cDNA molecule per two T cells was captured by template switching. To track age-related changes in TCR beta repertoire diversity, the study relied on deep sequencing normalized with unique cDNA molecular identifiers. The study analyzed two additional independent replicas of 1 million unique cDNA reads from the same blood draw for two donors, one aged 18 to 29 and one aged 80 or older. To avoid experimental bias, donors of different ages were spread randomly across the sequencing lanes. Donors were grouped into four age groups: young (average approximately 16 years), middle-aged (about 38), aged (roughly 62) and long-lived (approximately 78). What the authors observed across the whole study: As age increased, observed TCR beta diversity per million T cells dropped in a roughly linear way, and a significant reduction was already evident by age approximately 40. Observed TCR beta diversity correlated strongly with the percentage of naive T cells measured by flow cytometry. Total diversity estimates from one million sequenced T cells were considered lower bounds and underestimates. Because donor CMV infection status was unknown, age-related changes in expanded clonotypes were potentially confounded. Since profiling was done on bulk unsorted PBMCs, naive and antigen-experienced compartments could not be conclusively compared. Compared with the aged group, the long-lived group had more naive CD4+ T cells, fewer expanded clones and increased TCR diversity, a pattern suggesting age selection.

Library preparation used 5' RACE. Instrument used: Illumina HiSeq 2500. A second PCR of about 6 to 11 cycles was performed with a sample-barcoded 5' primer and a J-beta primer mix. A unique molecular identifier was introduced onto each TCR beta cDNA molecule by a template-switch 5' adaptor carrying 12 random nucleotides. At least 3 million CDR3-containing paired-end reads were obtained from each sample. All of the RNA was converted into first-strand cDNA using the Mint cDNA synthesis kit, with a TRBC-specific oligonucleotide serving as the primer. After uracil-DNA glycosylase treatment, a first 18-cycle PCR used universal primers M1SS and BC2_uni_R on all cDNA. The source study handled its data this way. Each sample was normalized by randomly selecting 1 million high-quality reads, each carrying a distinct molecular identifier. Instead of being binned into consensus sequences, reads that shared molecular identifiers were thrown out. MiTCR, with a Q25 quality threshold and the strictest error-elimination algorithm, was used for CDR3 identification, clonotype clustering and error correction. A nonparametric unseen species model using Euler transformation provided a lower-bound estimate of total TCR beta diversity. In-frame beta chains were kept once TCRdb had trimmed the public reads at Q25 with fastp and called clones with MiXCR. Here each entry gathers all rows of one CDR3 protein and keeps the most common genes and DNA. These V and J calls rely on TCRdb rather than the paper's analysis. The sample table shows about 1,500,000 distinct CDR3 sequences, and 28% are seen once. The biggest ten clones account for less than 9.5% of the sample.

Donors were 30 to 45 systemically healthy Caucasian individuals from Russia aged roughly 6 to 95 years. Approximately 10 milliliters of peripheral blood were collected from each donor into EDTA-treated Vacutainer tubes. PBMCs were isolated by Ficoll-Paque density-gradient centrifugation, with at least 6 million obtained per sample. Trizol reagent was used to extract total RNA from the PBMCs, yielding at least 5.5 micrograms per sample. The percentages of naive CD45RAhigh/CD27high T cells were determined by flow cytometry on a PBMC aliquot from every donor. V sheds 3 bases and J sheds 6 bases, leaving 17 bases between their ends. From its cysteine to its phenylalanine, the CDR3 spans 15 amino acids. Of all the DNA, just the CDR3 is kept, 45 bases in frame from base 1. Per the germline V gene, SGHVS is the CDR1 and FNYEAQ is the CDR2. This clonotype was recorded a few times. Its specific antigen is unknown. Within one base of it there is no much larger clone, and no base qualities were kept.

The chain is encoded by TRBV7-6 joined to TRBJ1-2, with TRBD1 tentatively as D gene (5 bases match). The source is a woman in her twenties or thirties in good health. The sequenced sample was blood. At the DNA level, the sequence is TGTGCCAGCAGCTTTTCTCCGGGGGGAACCCATGGCTACACCTTC. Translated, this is CASSFSPGGTHGYTF.